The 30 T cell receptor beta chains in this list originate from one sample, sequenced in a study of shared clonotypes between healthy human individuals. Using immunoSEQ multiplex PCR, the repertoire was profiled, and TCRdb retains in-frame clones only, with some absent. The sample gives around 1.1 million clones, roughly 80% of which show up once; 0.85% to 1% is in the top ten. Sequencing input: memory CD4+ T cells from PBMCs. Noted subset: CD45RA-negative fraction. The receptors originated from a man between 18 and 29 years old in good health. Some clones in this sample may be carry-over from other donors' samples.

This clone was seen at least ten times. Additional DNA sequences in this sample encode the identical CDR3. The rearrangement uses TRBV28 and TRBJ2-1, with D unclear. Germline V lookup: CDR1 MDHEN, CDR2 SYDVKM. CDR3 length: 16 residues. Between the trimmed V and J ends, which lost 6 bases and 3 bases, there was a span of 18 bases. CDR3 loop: CASSPIQSRRYNEQFF. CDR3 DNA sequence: TGTGCCAGCAGCCCCATACAATCTCGGCGCTACAATGAGCAGTTCTTC.

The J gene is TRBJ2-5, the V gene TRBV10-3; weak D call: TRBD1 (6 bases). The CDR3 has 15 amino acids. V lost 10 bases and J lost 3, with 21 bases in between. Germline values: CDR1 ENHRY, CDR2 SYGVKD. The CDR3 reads CATSGPGAGEETQYF. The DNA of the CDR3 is TGTGCCACTAGTGGGCCCGGGGCAGGGGAAGAGACCCAGTACTTC.

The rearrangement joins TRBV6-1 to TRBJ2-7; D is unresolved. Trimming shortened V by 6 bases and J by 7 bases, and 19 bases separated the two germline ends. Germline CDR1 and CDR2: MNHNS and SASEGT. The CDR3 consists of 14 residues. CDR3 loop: CASRDASSYGEQYF. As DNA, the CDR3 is TGTGCCAGCAGAGACGCCTCCTCGTATGGTGAGCAGTACTTC.

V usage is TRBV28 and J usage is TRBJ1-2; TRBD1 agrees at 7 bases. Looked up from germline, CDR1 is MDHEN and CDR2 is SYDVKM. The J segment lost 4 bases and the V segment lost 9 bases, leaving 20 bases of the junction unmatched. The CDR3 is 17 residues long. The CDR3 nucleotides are TGTGCCAGTGCCGACAGCAGGGGGACCTCCCTAAGCTATGGCTACACCTTC. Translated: CASADSRGTSLSYGYTF.

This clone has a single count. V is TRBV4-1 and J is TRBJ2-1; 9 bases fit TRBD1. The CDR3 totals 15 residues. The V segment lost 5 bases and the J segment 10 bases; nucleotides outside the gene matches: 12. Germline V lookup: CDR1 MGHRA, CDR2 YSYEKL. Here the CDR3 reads CASSLGQGMLSEQFF. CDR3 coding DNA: TGCGCCAGCAGCTTGGGACAGGGAATGTTATCCGAGCAGTTCTTC.

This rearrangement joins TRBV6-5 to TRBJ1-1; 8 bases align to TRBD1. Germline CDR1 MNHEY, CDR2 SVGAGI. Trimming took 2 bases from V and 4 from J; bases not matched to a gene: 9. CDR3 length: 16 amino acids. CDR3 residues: CASSYPGTGRVTEAFF. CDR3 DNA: TGTGCCAGCAGTTACCCTGGGACAGGCCGTGTCACTGAAGCTTTCTTT.

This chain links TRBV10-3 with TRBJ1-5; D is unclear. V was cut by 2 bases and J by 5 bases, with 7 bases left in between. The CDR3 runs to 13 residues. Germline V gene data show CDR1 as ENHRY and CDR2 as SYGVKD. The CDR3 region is CAISEGLYQPQHF. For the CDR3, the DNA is TGTGCCATCAGTGAGGGGCTCTATCAGCCCCAGCATTTT.

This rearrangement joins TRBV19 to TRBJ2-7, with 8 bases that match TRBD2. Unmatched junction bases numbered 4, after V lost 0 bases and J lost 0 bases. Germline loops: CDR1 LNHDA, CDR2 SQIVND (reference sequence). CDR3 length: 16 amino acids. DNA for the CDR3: TGTGCCAGTAGTATAGATGCGGGAGGAACCTCCTACGAGCAGTACTTC. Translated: CASSIDAGGTSYEQYF.

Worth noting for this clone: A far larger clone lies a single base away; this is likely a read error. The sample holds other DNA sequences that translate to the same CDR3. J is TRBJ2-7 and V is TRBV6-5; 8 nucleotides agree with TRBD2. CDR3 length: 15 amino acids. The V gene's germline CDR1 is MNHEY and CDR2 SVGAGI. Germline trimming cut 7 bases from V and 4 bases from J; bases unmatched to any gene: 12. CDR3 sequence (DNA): TGTGCCAGCAATCCGGCGGGAGGACTGACATACGAGCAGTACTTC. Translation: CASNPAGGLTYEQYF.

The CDR3 loop reads CASSPYPSYEQYF. For the CDR3, the DNA is TGTGCCAGCTCACCATACCCCTCCTACGAGCAGTACTTC. The rearrangement uses TRBV18 and TRBJ2-7; no definite D call. Trimming removed 2 bases from V and 0 bases from J, with 5 bases in between. The CDR3 is 13 residues long. CDR1 is KGHSH, CDR2 LQKENI, per germline.

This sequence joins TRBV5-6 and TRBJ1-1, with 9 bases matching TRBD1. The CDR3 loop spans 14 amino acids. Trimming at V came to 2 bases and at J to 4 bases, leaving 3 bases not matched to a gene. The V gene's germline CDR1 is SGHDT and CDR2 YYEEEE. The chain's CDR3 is CASSLNRGRTEAFF. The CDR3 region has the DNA TGTGCCAGCAGCTTAAACAGGGGGCGCACTGAAGCTTTCTTT.

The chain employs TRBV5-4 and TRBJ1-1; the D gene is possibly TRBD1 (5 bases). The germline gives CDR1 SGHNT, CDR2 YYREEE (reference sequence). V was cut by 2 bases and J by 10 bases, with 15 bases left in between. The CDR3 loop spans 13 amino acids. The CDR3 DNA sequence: TGTGCCAGCAGCTTAGATCCTCTGGGGGGAGCTTTCTTT. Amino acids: CASSLDPLGGAFF.

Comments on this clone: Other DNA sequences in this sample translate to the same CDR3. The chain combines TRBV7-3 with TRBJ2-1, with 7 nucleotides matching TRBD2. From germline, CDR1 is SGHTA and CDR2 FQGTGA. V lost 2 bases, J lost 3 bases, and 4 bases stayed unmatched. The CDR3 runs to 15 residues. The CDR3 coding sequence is TGTGCCAGCAGCTTAGGTGGCGGGAGCTACAATGAGCAGTTCTTC. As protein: CASSLGGGSYNEQFF.

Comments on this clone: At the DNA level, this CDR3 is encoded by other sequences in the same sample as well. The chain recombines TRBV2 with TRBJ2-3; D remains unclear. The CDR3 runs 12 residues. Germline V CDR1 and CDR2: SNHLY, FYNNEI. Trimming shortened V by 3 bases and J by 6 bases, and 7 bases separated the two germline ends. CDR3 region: CASSDGRDTQYF. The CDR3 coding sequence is TGTGCCAGCAGTGACGGGCGTGATACGCAGTATTTT.

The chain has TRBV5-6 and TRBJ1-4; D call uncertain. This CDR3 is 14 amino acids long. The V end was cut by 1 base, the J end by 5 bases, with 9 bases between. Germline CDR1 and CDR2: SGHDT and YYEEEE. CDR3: CASSLRSRNEKLFF. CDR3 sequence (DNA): TGTGCCAGCAGCTTGCGCAGTAGGAATGAAAAACTGTTTTTT. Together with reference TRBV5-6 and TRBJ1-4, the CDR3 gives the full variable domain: DAGVTQSPTHLIKTRGQQVTLRCSPKSGHDTVSWYQQALGQGPQFIFQYYEEEERQRGNFPDRFSGHQFPNYSSELNVNALLLGDSALYLCASSLRSRNEKLFFGSGTQLSVL.

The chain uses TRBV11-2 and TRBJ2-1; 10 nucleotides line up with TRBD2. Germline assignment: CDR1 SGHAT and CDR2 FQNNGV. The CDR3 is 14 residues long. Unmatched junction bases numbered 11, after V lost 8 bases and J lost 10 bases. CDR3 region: CASGGSGRAGEQFF. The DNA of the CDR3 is TGTGCCAGCGGTGGGAGCGGGAGGGCAGGGGAGCAGTTCTTC.

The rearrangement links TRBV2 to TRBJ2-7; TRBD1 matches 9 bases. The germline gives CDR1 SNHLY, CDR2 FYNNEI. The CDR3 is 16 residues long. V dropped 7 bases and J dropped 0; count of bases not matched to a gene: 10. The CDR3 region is CASTRRRGQGSYEQYF. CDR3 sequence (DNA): TGTGCCAGCACCCGACGACGGGGACAGGGCTCCTACGAGCAGTACTTC. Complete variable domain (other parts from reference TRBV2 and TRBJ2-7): EPEVTQTPSHQVTQMGQEVILRCVPISNHLYFYWYRQILGQKVEFLVSFYNNEISEKSEIFDDQFSVERPDGSNFTLKIRSTKLEDSAMYFCASTRRRGQGSYEQYFGPGTRLTVT.

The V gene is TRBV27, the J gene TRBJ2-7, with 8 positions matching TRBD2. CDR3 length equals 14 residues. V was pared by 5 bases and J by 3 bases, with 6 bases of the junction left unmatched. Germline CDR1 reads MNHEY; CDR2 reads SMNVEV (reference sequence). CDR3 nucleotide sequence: TGTGCCAGCAGTCAAAAGCGGGGGTACTACGAGCAGTACTTC. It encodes CASSQKRGYYEQYF.

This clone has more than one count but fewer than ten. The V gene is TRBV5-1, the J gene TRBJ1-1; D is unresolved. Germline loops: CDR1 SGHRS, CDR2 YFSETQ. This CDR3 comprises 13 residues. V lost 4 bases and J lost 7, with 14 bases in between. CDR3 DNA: TGCGCCAGCAGCCCTGGTGGTGAGATTGAAGCTTTCTTT. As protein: CASSPGGEIEAFF.

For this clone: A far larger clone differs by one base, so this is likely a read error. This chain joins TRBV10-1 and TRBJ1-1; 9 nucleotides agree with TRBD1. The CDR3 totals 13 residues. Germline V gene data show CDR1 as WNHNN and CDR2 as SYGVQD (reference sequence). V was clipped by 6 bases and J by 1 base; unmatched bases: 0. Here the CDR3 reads CASRQGANTEAFF. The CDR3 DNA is TGCGCCAGCAGACAGGGGGCGAACACTGAAGCTTTCTTT.

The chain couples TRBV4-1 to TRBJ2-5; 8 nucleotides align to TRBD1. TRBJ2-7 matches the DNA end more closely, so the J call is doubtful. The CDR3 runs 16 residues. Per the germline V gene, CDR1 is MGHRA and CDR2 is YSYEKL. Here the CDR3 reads CASSQDPGQGWHEQYF. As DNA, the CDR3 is TGCGCCAGCAGCCAAGATCCTGGACAGGGTTGGCACGAGCAGTACTTC.

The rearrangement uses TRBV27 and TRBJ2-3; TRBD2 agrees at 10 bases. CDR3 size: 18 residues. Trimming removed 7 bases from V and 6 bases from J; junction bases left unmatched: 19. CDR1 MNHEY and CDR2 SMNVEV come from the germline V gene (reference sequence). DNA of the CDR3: TGTGCCAGCAAGGTTTTTGCGCTAGCGGGAGCGTCAGGGGATACGCAGTATTTT. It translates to CASKVFALAGASGDTQYF.

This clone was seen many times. This chain's CDR3 is CASSFPRDNNQPQHF. CDR3 sequence (DNA): TGTGCCAGCAGTTTCCCCCGGGACAACAATCAGCCCCAGCATTTT. The chain is built from TRBV28 and TRBJ1-5; TRBD1 might be the D (6 bases). The CDR3 is 15 amino acids. Germline V gene lookup returns CDR1 MDHEN and CDR2 SYDVKM. V was trimmed by 3 bases and J by 3 bases, leaving 12 bases between them.

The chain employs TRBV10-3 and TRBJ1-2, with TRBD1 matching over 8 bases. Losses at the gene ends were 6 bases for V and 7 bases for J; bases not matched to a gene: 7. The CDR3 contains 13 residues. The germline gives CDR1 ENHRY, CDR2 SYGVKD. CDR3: CAISRDRSAGYTF. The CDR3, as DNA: TGTGCCATCAGCAGGGACAGGAGCGCTGGCTACACCTTC.

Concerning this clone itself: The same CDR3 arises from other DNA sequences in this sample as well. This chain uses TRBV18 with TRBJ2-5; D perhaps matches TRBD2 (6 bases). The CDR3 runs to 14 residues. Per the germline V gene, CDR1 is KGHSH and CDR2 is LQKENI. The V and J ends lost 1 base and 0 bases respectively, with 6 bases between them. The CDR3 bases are TGTGCCAGCTCACCACGGAGGGACCAAGAGACCCAGTACTTC. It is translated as CASSPRRDQETQYF.

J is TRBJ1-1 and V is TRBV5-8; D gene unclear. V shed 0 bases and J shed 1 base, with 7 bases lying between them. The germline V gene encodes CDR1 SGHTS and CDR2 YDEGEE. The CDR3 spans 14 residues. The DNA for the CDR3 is TGTGCCAGCAGCTTGGACGGGCGGAACACTGAAGCTTTCTTT. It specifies CASSLDGRNTEAFF.

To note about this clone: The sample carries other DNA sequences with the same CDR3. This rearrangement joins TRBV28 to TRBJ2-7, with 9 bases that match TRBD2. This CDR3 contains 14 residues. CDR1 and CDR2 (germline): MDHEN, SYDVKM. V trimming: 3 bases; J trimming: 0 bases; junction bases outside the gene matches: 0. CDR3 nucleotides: TGTGCCAGCAGTTTTAGCGGGAGCTCCTACGAGCAGTACTTC. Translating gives CASSFSGSSYEQYF.

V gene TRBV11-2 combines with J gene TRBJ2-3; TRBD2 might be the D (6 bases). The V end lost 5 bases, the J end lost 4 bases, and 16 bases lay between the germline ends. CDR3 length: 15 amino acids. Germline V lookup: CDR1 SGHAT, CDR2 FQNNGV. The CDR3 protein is CASSPPQGGADTQYF. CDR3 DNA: TGTGCCAGCAGCCCCCCGCAGGGAGGTGCAGATACGCAGTATTTT.

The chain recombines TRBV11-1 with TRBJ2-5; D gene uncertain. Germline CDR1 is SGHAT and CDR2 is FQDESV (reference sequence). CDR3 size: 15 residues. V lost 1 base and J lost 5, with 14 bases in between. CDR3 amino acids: CASSLVGWTVETQYF. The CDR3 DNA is TGTGCCAGCAGCTTAGTTGGTTGGACCGTGGAGACCCAGTACTTC.

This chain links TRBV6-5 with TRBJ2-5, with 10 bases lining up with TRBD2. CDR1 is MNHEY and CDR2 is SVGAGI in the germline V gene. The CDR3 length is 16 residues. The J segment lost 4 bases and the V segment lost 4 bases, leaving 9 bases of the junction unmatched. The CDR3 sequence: CASSSSLAGAAETQYF. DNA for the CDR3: TGTGCCAGCAGTTCATCGCTAGCGGGAGCTGCAGAGACCCAGTACTTC.